The 5 T cell receptor beta chains below were found in one sample sequenced in a study of blood T cell repertoires in COVID-19. Measured with immunoSEQ multiplex PCR; TCRdb has only the in-frame clones, and not every one. The table shows 130,000 or so clones, with roughly 80% occurring only once. Sample: peripheral blood. These receptors were obtained from a human donor in a cohort sampled during active COVID-19.

This chain joins TRBV5-5 and TRBJ2-7; TRBD2 matches at 8 bases. The germline gives CDR1 SGHKS, CDR2 YYEKEE (reference sequence). The CDR3 has 14 residues. The V segment lost 1 base and the J segment 4 bases; nucleotides outside the gene matches: 4. Here the CDR3 reads CASSLFSGEYEQYF. DNA for the CDR3: TGTGCCAGCAGCTTGTTTAGCGGGGAGTACGAGCAGTACTTC.

The V call is TRBV6-5, the J call TRBJ2-1; TRBD2 matches 7 bases. The CDR3 length is 15 residues. V dropped 0 bases and J dropped 4; count of bases not matched to a gene: 3. CDR1 is MNHEY, CDR2 SVGAGI, per germline. CDR3 amino acids: CASSYSGGRYNEQFF. In DNA, the CDR3 is TGTGCCAGCAGTTACTCGGGCGGGAGATACAATGAGCAGTTCTTC.

The chain joins TRBV15 to TRBJ2-7; the D is unclear. CDR1 LNHNV and CDR2 YYDKDF come from the germline V gene (reference sequence). The CDR3 spans 16 residues. The ends were cut back, 5 bases at V and 0 bases at J, with 17 bases in the middle. In DNA form, the CDR3 reads TGTGCCACCAGCCCGATTGTAACTACCCGCTCCTACGAGCAGTACTTC. Amino acid sequence: CATSPIVTTRSYEQYF. Full variable domain (missing parts from reference TRBV15 and TRBJ2-7): DAMVIQNPRYQVTQFGKPVTLSCSQTLNHNVMYWYQQKSSQAPKLLFHYYDKDFNNEADTPDNFQSRRPNTSFCFLDIRSPGLGDTAMYLCATSPIVTTRSYEQYFGPGTRLTVT.

In DNA, the CDR3 is TGTGCCAGCAGCAAAGCGCTTTTTTTGACAGGGCCGGGCGAGCAGTACTTC. It yields the protein CASSKALFLTGPGEQYF. The J gene is TRBJ2-7, the V gene TRBV21-1; TRBD1 reflects the table's D call only, with no check against the DNA. TRBV21-1 counts as a pseudogene. There are 17 residues in the CDR3.

This clone was seen only once. CDR3 DNA sequence: TGCAGTGCTAGTAACCTGGCGGGTCAGAATGAGCAGTTCTTC. Residues: CSASNLAGQNEQFF. J is TRBJ2-1 and V is TRBV20-1, with D maybe TRBD2 (5 bases). Germline V lookup: CDR1 DFQATT, CDR2 SNEGSKA (reference sequence). The CDR3 has 14 amino acids. V was cut by 3 bases and J by 7 bases, with 16 bases left in between.